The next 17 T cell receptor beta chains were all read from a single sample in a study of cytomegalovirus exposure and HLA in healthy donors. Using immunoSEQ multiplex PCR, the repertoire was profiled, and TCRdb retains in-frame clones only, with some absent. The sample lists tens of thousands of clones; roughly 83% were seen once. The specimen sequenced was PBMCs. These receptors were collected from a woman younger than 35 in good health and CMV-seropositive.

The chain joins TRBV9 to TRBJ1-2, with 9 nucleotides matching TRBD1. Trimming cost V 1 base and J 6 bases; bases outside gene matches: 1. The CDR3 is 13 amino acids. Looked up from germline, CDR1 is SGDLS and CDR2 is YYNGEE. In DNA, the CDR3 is TGTGCCAGCAGCGTAACAGGGGGCCATGGCTACACCTTC. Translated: CASSVTGGHGYTF.

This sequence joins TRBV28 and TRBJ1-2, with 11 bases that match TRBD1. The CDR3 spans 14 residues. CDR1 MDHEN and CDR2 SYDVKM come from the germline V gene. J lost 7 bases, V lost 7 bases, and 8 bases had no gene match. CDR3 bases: TGTGCCAGCATCCCGTCCGGGACAGGGGGTGGCTACACCTTC. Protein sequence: CASIPSGTGGGYTF.

CDR3 loop: CASSQERRGRSYNEQFF. The CDR3 bases are TGTGCCAGCAGCCAAGAGAGGCGGGGGCGCTCCTACAATGAGCAGTTCTTC. The V and J genes are TRBV4-2 and TRBJ2-1, with D possibly TRBD2 on 7 matching bases. The CDR3 is made up of 17 amino acids. The germline V gene has CDR1 LGHNA and CDR2 YNFKEQ. V was trimmed by 0 bases and J by 0 bases, leaving 12 bases between them.

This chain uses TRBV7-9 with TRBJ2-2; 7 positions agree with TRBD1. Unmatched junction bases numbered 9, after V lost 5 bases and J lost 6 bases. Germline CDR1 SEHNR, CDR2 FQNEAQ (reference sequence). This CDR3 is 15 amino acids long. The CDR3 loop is CASSPDRVISGELFF. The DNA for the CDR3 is TGTGCCAGCAGCCCAGACAGGGTGATATCCGGGGAGCTGTTTTTT. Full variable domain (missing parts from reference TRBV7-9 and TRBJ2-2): DTGVSQNPRHKITKRGQNVTFRCDPISEHNRLYWYRQTLGQGPEFLTYFQNEAQLEKSRLLSDRFSAERPKGSFSTLEIQRTEQGDSAMYLCASSPDRVISGELFFGEGSRLTVL.

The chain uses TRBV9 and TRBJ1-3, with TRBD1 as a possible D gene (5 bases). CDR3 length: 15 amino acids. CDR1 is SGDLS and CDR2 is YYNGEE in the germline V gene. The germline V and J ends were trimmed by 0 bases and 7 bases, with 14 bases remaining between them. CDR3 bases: TGTGCCAGCAGCGTAGAAGTCCGCGGGGGGAACACCATATATTTT. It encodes CASSVEVRGGNTIYF.

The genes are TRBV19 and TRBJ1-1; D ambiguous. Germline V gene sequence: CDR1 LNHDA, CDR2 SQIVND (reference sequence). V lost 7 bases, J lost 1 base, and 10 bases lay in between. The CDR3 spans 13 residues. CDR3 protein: CASNVLKNTEAFF. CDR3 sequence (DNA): TGTGCCAGTAATGTCCTTAAGAACACTGAAGCTTTCTTT.

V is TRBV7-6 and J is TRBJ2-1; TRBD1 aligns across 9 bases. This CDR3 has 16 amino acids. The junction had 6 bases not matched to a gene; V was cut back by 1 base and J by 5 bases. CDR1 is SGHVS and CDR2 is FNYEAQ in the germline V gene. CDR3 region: CASSLVDRGKDNEQFF. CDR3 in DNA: TGTGCCAGCAGCTTAGTCGACAGGGGGAAGGACAATGAGCAGTTCTTC.

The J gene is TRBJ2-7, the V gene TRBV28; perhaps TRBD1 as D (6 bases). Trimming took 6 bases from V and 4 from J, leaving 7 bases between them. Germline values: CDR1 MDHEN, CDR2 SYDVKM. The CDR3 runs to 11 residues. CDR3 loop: CASSRGYEQYF. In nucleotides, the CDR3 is TGTGCCAGCAGCAGGGGTTACGAGCAGTACTTC.

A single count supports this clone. CDR3 bases: TGTGCCAGCAGCTCCCTCAACAGACTAGCGGGGAGCTCCTACGAGCAGTACTTC. Its translation: CASSSLNRLAGSSYEQYF. J is TRBJ2-7 and V is TRBV11-2, with TRBD2 matching 11 bases. Germline V gene lookup returns CDR1 SGHAT and CDR2 FQNNGV. J was trimmed by 0 bases and V by 4 bases; bases with no gene match: 11. This CDR3 region has 18 residues. The whole variable domain, remainder taken from reference TRBV11-2 and TRBJ2-7, is EAGVAQSPRYKIIEKRQSVAFWCNPISGHATLYWYQQILGQGPKLLIQFQNNGVVDDSQLPKDRFSAERLKGVDSTLKIQPAKLEDSAVYLCASSSLNRLAGSSYEQYFGPGTRLTVT.

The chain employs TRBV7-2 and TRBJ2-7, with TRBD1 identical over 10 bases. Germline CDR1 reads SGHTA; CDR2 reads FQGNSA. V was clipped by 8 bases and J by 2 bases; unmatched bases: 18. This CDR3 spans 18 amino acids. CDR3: CASWPDRGDGMSPYEQYF. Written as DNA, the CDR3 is TGTGCCAGCTGGCCGGACAGGGGGGACGGGATGAGTCCCTACGAGCAGTACTTC.

The CDR3 region is CASSTHRGETQYF. In nucleotides, the CDR3 is TGTGCCAGCAGCACTCACAGGGGAGAGACCCAGTACTTC. The V gene is TRBV7-7, the J gene TRBJ2-5; the match to TRBD1 covers 7 bases. V lost 5 bases and J lost 4; bases outside the gene matches: 4. Germline lookup yields CDR1 SSHAT and CDR2 FNYEAQ (reference sequence). This CDR3 is 13 amino acids long.

DNA for the CDR3: TGCGCCAGCAGCTTGGAAGGTCAAACAGGAACCTACGAGCAGTACTTC. Protein: CASSLEGQTGTYEQYF. The J gene is TRBJ2-7, the V gene TRBV5-1, with D perhaps matching TRBD1 (5 bases). This CDR3 is 16 amino acids long. The V gene's germline CDR1 is SGHRS and CDR2 YFSETQ. With 0 bases removed from V and 2 bases from J, the gap between germline ends came to 15 bases.

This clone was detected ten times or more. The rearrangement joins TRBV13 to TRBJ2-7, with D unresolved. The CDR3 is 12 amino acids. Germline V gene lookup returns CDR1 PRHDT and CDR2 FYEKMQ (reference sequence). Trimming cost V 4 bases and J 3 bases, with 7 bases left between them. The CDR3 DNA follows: TGTGCCAGCAGCTCCCTATTCTACGAGCAGTACTTC. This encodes CASSSLFYEQYF.

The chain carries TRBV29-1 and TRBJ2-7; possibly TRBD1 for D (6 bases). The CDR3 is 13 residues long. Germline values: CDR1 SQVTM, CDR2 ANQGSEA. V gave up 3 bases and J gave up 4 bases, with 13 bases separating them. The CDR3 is CSVEQQGRYEQYF. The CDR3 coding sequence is TGCAGCGTTGAGCAACAGGGAAGGTACGAGCAGTACTTC.

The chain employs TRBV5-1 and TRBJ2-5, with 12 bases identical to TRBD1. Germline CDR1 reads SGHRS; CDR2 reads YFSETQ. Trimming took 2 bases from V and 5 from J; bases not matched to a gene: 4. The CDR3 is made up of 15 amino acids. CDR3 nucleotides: TGCGCCAGCAGCTTTGGGACAGGGGGCGCGGAGACCCAGTACTTC. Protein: CASSFGTGGAETQYF.

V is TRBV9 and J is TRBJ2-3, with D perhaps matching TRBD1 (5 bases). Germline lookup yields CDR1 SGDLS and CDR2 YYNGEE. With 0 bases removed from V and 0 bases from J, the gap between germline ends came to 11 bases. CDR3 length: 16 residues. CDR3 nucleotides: TGTGCCAGCAGCGTAGCTTATTACAGGAGCACAGATACGCAGTATTTT. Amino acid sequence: CASSVAYYRSTDTQYF.

The CDR3 coding sequence is TGTGCCAGCGGCCCTGCCCTTAACACTGAAGCTTTCTTT. As protein: CASGPALNTEAFF. The chain recombines TRBV5-6 with TRBJ1-1; D is uncertain. The CDR3 runs 13 residues. Germline CDR1 is SGHDT and CDR2 is YYEEEE. The V and J ends lost 7 bases and 2 bases respectively, with 12 bases between them. Complete variable domain (other parts from reference TRBV5-6 and TRBJ1-1): DAGVTQSPTHLIKTRGQQVTLRCSPKSGHDTVSWYQQALGQGPQFIFQYYEEEERQRGNFPDRFSGHQFPNYSSELNVNALLLGDSALYLCASGPALNTEAFFGQGTRLTVV.